Only one count was recorded for the clone carrying this T cell receptor (beta chain). No antigen is known for it. Genomic DNA template from tumor biopsies or peripheral blood, roughly 616 ng to 6,004 ng input. These data belong to a study of T cells in tumors after PD-1 blockade. The wider study: Treatment was either pembrolizumab 200 mg every 3 weeks or cemiplimab 350 mg every 2 weeks. A subset received ongoing vismodegib 150 mg daily alongside anti-PD-1 therapy. The study, taken as a whole, reports: Some novel exhausted tumor clones appeared in pre-treatment blood, suggesting peripheral recruitment.

CDR1 SGHRS and CDR2 YFSETQ come from the germline V gene. Trimming cost V 7 bases and J 2 bases, with 15 bases left between them. The CDR3 length is 14 residues. Assay used: immunoSEQ multiplex PCR; TCRdb lists only in-frame clones, some missing. The sample has 60,000 or so clones, just under 80% seen once. The sequencing here drew on PBMCs, taken before anti-PD-1 treatment. The rearrangement joins TRBV5-1 to TRBJ1-2, with D possibly TRBD1 on 5 matching bases. This receptor was obtained from a human donor with basal cell carcinoma. This chain's CDR3 is CASSLGWGNYGYTF. The DNA of the CDR3 is TGCGCCAGCTCCCTTGGGTGGGGCAACTATGGCTACACCTTC.